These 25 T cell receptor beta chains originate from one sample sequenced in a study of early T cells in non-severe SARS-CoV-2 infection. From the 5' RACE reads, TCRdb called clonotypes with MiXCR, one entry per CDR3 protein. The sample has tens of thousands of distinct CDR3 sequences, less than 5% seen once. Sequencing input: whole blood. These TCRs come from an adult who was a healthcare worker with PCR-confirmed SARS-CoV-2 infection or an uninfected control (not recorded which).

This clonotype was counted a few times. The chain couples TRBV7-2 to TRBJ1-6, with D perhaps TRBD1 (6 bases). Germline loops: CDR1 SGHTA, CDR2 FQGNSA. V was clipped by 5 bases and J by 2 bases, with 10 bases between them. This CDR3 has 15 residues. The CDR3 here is CASSKQGTYNSPLHF. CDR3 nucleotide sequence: TGTGCCAGCAGCAAACAGGGCACCTATAATTCACCCCTCCACTTT.

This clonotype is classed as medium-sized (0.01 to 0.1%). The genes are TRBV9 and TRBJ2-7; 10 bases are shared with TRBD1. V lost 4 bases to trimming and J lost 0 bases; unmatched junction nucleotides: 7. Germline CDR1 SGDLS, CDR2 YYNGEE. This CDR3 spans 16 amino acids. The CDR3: CASSLPGQGSSYEQYF. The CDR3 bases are TGTGCCAGCAGCTTACCGGGACAGGGGAGCTCCTACGAGCAGTACTTC.

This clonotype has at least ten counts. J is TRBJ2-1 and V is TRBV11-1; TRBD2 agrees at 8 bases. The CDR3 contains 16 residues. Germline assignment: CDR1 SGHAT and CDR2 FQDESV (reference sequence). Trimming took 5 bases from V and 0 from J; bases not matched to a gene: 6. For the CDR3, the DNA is TGTGCCAGCAGCGCTGCGAGCGGGAGCTCCTACAATGAGCAGTTCTTC. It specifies CASSAASGSSYNEQFF.

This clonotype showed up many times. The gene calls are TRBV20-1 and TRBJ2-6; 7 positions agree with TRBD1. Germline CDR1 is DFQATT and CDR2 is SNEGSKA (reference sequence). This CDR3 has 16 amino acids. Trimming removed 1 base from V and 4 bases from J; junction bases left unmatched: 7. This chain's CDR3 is CSARVQGTRGANVLTF. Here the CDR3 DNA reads TGCAGTGCTAGAGTACAGGGGACCAGGGGGGCCAACGTCCTGACTTTC.

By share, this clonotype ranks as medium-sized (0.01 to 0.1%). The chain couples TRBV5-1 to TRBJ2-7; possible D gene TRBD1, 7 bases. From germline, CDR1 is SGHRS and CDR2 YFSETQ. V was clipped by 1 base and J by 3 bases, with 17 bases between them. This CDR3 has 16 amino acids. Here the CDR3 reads CASSLRAGGSDYEQYF. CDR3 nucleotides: TGCGCCAGCAGCTTGAGGGCAGGGGGGTCGGACTACGAGCAGTACTTC. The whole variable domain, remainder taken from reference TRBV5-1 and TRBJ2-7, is KAGVTQTPRYLIKTRGQQVTLSCSPISGHRSVSWYQQTPGQGLQFLFEYFSETQRNKGNFPGRFSGRQFSNSRSEMNVSTLELGDSALYLCASSLRAGGSDYEQYFGPGTRLTVT.

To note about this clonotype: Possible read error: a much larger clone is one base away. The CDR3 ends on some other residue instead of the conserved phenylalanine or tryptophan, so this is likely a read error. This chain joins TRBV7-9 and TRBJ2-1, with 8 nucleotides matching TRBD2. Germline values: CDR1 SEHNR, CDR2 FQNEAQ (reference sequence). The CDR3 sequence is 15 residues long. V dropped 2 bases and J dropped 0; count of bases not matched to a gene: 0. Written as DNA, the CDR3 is TGTGCCAGCAGCTTAAGCGGGAGCTCCTACAATGAGCAGTTCTCC. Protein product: CASSLSGSSYNEQFS.

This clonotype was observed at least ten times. CDR3: CSARGNTLNTEAFF. CDR3 in DNA: TGCAGTGCTAGAGGGAACACTCTGAACACTGAAGCTTTCTTT. The chain couples TRBV20-1 to TRBJ1-1; D gene uncertain. CDR3 length equals 14 residues. The V end lost 1 base, the J end lost 0 bases, and 9 bases lay between the germline ends. In germline, CDR1 is DFQATT, CDR2 SNEGSKA (reference sequence).

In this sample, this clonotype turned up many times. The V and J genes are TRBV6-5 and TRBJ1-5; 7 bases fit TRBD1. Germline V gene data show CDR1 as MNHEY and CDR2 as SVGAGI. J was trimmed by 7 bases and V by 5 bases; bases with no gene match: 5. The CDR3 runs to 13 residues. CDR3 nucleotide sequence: TGTGCCAGCAGTCATCTAGGGGGCCAGCCCCAGCATTTT. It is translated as CASSHLGGQPQHF.

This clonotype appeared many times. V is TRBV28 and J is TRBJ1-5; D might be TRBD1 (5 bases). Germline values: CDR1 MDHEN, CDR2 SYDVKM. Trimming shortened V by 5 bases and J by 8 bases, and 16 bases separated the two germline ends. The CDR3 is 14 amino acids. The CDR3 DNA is TGTGCCAGCAGTCCAGACCGTGGGACCGAGCCCCAGCATTTT. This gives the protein CASSPDRGTEPQHF.

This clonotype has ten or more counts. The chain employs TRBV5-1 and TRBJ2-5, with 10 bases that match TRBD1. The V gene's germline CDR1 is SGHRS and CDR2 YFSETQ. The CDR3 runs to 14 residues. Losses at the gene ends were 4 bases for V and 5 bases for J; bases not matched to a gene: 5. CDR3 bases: TGCGCCAGCAGCGGGACAGGGGATGTGGAGACCCAGTACTTC. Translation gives CASSGTGDVETQYF. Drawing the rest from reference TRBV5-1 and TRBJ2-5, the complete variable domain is KAGVTQTPRYLIKTRGQQVTLSCSPISGHRSVSWYQQTPGQGLQFLFEYFSETQRNKGNFPGRFSGRQFSNSRSEMNVSTLELGDSALYLCASSGTGDVETQYFGPGTRLLVL.

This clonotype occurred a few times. CDR3 sequence reads: CAIASLAGVTKSYEQYF. DNA of the CDR3: TGTGCCATTGCTTCACTAGCGGGCGTAACAAAATCCTACGAGCAGTACTTC. V is TRBV28 and J is TRBJ2-7; 9 bases are a match to TRBD2. The trim removed 10 bases at V and 1 base at J, leaving 17 bases unmatched. CDR1 is MDHEN and CDR2 is SYDVKM in the germline V gene. The CDR3 length is 17 residues.

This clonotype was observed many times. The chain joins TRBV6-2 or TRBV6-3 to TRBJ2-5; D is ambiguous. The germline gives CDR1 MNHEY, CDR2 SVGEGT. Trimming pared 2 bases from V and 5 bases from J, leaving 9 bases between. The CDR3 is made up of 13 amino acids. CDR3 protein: CASSYESWETQYF. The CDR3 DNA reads TGTGCCAGCAGTTACGAGTCTTGGGAGACCCAGTACTTC.

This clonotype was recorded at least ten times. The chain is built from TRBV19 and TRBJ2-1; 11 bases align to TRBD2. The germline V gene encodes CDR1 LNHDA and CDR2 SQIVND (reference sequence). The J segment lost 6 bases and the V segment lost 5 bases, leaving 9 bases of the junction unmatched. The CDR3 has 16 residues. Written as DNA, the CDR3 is TGTGCCAGTAGTCCCTTTAGCGGGAGGGTCTTCAATGAGCAGTTCTTC. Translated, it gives CASSPFSGRVFNEQFF. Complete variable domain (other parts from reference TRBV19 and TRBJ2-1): DGGITQSPKYLFRKEGQNVTLSCEQNLNHDAMYWYRQDPGQGLRLIYYSQIVNDFQKGDIAEGYSVSREKKESFPLTVTSAQKNPTAFYLCASSPFSGRVFNEQFFGPGTRLTVL.

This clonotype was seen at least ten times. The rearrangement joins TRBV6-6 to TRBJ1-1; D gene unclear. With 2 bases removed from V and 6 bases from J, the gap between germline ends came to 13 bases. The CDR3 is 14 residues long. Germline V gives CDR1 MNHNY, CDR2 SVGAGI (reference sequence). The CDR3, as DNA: TGTGCCAGCAGTTACATATCGGAATTGGCTGAAGCTTTCTTT. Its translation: CASSYISELAEAFF.

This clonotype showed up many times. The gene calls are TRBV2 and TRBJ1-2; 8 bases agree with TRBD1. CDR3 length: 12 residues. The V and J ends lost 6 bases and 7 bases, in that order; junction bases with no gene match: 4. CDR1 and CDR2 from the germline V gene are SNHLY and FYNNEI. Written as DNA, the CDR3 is TGTGCCAGCAGAGGGACAGGTTCTGGCTACACCTTC. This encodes CASRGTGSGYTF.

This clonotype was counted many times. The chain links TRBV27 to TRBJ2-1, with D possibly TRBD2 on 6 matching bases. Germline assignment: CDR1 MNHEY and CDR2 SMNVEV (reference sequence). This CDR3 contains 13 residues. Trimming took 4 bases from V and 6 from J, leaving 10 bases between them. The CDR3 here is CASSSPGGNEQFF. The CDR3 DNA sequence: TGTGCCAGCAGTTCCCCCGGGGGCAATGAGCAGTTCTTC.

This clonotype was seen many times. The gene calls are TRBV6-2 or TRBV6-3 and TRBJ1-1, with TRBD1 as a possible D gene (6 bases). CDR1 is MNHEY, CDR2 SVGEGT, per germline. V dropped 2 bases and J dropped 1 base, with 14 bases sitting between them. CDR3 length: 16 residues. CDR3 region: CASSYVFGQKNTEAFF. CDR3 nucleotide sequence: TGTGCCAGCAGTTACGTATTCGGACAGAAGAACACTGAAGCTTTCTTT.

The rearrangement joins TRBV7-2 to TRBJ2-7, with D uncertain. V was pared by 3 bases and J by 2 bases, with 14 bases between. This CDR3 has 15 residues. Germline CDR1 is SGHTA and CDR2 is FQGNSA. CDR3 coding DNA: TGTGCCAGCAGCTTCCGCCTAGGTGGCGCCTACGAGCAGTACGTC. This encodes CASSFRLGGAYEQYV.

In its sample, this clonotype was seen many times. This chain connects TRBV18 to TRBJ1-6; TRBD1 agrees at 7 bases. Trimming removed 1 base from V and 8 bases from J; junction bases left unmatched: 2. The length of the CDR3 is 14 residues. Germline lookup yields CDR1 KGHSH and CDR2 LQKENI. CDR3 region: CASSPLDRDSPLHF. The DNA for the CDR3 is TGTGCCAGCTCACCACTCGACAGGGATTCACCCCTCCACTTT.

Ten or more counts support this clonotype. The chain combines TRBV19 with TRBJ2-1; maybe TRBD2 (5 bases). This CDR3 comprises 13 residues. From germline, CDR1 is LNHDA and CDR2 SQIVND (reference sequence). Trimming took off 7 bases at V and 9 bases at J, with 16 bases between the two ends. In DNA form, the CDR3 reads TGTGCCAGTAATGTACTAGTCGGGCGTGAGCAGTTCTTC. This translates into CASNVLVGREQFF.

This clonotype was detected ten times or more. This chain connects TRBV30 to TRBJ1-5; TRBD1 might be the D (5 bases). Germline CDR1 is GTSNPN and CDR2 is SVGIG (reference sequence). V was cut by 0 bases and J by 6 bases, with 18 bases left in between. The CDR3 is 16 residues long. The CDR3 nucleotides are TGTGCCTGGAGTGTACCACAGGAGGTAAAGGGTCAGCCCCAGCATTTT. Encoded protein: CAWSVPQEVKGQPQHF.

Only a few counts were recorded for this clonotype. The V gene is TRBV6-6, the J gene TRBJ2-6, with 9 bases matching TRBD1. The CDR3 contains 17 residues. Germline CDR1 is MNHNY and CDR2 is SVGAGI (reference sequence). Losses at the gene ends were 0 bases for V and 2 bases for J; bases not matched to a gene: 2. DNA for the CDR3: TGTGCCAGCAGTTACTCTCGGACAGGGGCTGGGGCCAACGTCCTGACTTTC. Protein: CASSYSRTGAGANVLTF.

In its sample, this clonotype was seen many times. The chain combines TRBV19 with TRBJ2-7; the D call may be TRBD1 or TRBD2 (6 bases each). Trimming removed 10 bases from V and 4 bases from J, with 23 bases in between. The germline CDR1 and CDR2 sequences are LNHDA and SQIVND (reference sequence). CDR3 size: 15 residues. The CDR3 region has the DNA TGTGCCACCCGGTCCAGGGGAGGAACCATTTACGAGCAGTACTTC. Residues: CATRSRGGTIYEQYF.

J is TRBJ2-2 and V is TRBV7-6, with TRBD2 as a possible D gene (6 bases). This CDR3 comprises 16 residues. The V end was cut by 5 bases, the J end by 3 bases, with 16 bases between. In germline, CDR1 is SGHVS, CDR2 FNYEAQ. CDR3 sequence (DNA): TGTGCCAGCAGCCCCTGGGGTAGCGGATACACCGGGGAGCTGTTTTTT. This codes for CASSPWGSGYTGELFF.

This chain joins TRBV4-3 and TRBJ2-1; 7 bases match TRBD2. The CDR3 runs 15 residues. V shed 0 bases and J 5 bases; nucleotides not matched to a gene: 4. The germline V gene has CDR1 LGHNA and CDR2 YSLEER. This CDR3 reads CASSQDAGLNNEQFF. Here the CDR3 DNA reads TGCGCCAGCAGCCAAGATGCGGGACTAAACAATGAGCAGTTCTTC.